The T cell receptor beta chain under discussion was sequenced for a study of control samples from healthy donors and cancer patients. The length of the CDR3 is 14 residues. Germline V CDR1 and CDR2: MDHEN, SYDVKM. V was cut by 5 bases and J by 9 bases, with 17 bases left in between. Sequencing was performed with immunoSEQ multiplex PCR; in TCRdb, only in-frame clones are kept and a portion is missing. This sample has fewer than 200,000 clones, with 96% found just once. The specimen was blood. The V call is TRBV28, the J call TRBJ2-1; D possibly matches TRBD1 or TRBD2 (5 bases each). This clonotype was sampled from a woman aged 25 to 39 in good health. CDR3 sequence reads: CASSEGPRPIEQFF. The CDR3 DNA sequence: TGTGCCAGCAGTGAGGGACCGAGGCCCATTGAGCAGTTCTTC.